This TCR beta chain is from a study of OX40 agonist ivuxolimab in advanced cancers. For context, the study as a whole: Ivuxolimab was a fully human IgG2 agonistic monoclonal antibody targeting the costimulatory receptor OX40 (CD134). Intravenous ivuxolimab was administered to patients every 2 weeks at six dose levels: 0.01, 0.1, 0.3, 1.5, 3 and 10 mg/kg. Of the 50 or so patients in dose escalation, approximately 20 had hepatocellular carcinoma, some 15 had melanoma, 9 had renal cell carcinoma and 9 had head and neck cancer. A male proportion of under 85% and a mean age of around 60 years, ranging from roughly 23 to 85, were recorded for the dose-escalation cohort. Patients were allowed to have had prior anti-PD-1, anti-PD-L1 or anti-CTLA-4 therapy, and 30% to 40% of the dose-escalation patients had been treated with checkpoint inhibitors. Partial responses occurred in three dose-escalation patients, of whom one had hepatocellular carcinoma and two had cutaneous melanoma. The purpose of peripheral TCRbeta sequencing was to test whether ivuxolimab changed TCR sequence diversity and led to clonal T-cell expansion. The paper describes the monotherapy dose-escalation part (N ≈ 49 patients) of the phase I trial of ivuxolimab. What the research found in general, with its limitations: Which antigens the clonally expanded peripheral T cells were specific for was not determined. After ivuxolimab, CD8+ T cells had more expanded clones than CD4+ T cells on average. At doses of 0.1 to 3.0 mg/kg, clonal expansion of both CD4+ and CD8+ blood T cells was observed from baseline to week 6. In the 0.1-3.0 mg/kg groups, partial responders were among the patients with the lowest normalized peripheral clonal expansion, particularly in CD8+ T cells. Low levels of normalized T-cell clonal expansion were also seen in some patients who did not respond.

Worth noting for this clone: Its binding antigen is unknown. No base quality information exists; no much larger clone differs at one position.

Genomic DNA was isolated from the sorted cells so that the TCRbeta CDR3 region could be sequenced. The immunoSEQ Assay was used to sequence the TCRbeta CDR3 regions. This is the immuneACCESS table as TCRdb keeps it, with only in-frame sequences that have V and J called. A part of the clones is gone; compared with another copy, unresolved V genes explain less than half, and the rest is unexplained. This sample comprises about 55,000 clones, approximately 90% of them detected only once. Clones ranked in the top ten supply around 12% of the sample. The trial excluded patients who had a history of autoimmune disease or were on systemic immunosuppression. Peripheral blood for TCR sequencing was collected from all dose cohorts at baseline, on cycle 4 day 1, and on cycle 7 day 1. The samples were taken from a phase I, first-in-human, multicenter, open-label dose-escalation trial of ivuxolimab. Adults with locally advanced or metastatic melanoma, renal cell, hepatocellular, or head and neck squamous cell carcinoma were enrolled in the trial. CD4+ and CD8+ T cells were sorted separately from peripheral blood before TCR sequencing.

Here the sequenced sample was CD4+ or CD8+ T cells sorted from blood, taken in a trial of the OX40 agonist ivuxolimab. This sequence was found in an adult with an advanced solid tumor such as melanoma, head and neck, liver or kidney cancer.

The CDR3 region has the sequence CASSSTESGTEAFF. The DNA sequence is given as TGTGCCAGTAGTAGTACCGAATCGGGGACTGAAGCTTTCTTT. The chain employs TRBV19 and TRBJ1-1; no D segment can be confidently identified. Spanning cysteine to phenylalanine, the CDR3 consists of 14 amino acids. Only the CDR3 part of the read is kept: 42 bases, read in frame from the first base. The junction shows trimming of 4 bases on V and 5 bases on J, plus 14 bases between the germline ends. CDR1 is given as LNHDA and CDR2 as SQIVND, both from the germline V gene (reference sequence).